The next 16 T cell receptor beta chains were all read from a single sample in a study of blood T cell repertoires in COVID-19. Measured with immunoSEQ multiplex PCR; TCRdb has only the in-frame clones, and not every one. The repertoire consists of 150,000 to 200,000 clones, with 82% occurring once and the leading ten covering around 5.5%. Sequencing input: PBMCs or T cells enriched from blood (not recorded which). All receptors derive from a woman aged 55-70 years with acute COVID-19.

V is TRBV19 and J is TRBJ1-2; 9 bases fit TRBD1. The ends lost 6 bases at V and 6 bases at J; junction bases unmatched: 8. CDR3 length equals 14 residues. Per the germline V gene, CDR1 is LNHDA and CDR2 is SQIVND (reference sequence). The CDR3 protein is CASSPRDRVNGYTF. DNA of the CDR3: TGTGCCAGTAGCCCCCGGGACAGGGTTAATGGCTACACCTTC.

This rearrangement joins TRBV10-1 to TRBJ2-2; a possible D gene is TRBD2 (5 bases). The CDR3 contains 14 residues. Trimming cost V 0 bases and J 6 bases, with 8 bases left between them. Germline-derived CDR1 and CDR2 are WNHNN and SYGVQD (reference sequence). CDR3 amino acids: CASSESVGAGELFF. The CDR3, as DNA: TGCGCCAGCAGTGAGTCGGTCGGGGCCGGGGAGCTGTTTTTT.

This chain uses TRBV28 with TRBJ1-2, with 10 bases aligning to TRBD1. Germline V lookup: CDR1 MDHEN, CDR2 SYDVKM. The CDR3 extends over 14 amino acids. V lost 3 bases, J lost 3 bases, and 1 base stayed unmatched. Written as DNA, the CDR3 is TGTGCCAGCAGTTTTGGACAGGGGGACTATGGCTACACCTTC. Its protein is CASSFGQGDYGYTF.

This clone was found a few times. The V call is TRBV3-1 (or the pseudogene TRBV3-2), the J call TRBJ1-3, with D possibly being TRBD1 (5 bases). The V gene lost 4 bases and the J gene lost 4 bases, with 17 bases spanning the gap. This CDR3 comprises 16 residues. Germline CDR1 is LGHDT and CDR2 is YNNKEL (reference sequence). The CDR3 DNA reads TGTGCCAGCAGCCCCGGAACAGGCGCGGGAGGAAACACCATATATTTT. Translating it yields CASSPGTGAGGNTIYF.

The chain joins TRBV29-1 to TRBJ1-1; D is ambiguous. Germline CDR1 and CDR2: SQVTM and ANQGSEA. The CDR3 is 14 residues long. V lost 4 bases, J lost 5 bases, and 17 bases lay in between. CDR3 nucleotide sequence: TGCAGCGTTGGCCCTTTCCATGGGCAGACTGAAGCTTTCTTT. As protein: CSVGPFHGQTEAFF.

V is TRBV28 and J is TRBJ1-6; TRBD1 agrees at 8 bases. The germline gives CDR1 MDHEN, CDR2 SYDVKM. The V and J ends lost 5 bases and 5 bases, in that order; junction bases with no gene match: 8. There are 16 residues in the CDR3. The CDR3 sequence: CASSDLLDRDNSPLHF. The CDR3 DNA follows: TGTGCCAGCAGTGACTTGCTGGACAGGGATAATTCACCCCTCCACTTT.

V and J are TRBV19 and TRBJ2-1; 10 bases match TRBD2. The V gene end was trimmed by 2 bases and the J gene end by 4 bases; junction bases not matched to a gene: 5. CDR3 length: 16 residues. Germline V CDR1 and CDR2: LNHDA, SQIVND (reference sequence). As DNA, the CDR3 is TGTGCCAGTAGTATAACTAGCGGGGCGCGTTACAATGAGCAGTTCTTC. Translated: CASSITSGARYNEQFF. The full variable domain, completed using reference TRBV19 and TRBJ2-1, is DGGITQSPKYLFRKEGQNVTLSCEQNLNHDAMYWYRQDPGQGLRLIYYSQIVNDFQKGDIAEGYSVSREKKESFPLTVTSAQKNPTAFYLCASSITSGARYNEQFFGPGTRLTVL.

This sequence joins TRBV6-5 and TRBJ1-1; D not resolved. Per germline, CDR1 MNHEY and CDR2 SVGAGI. This CDR3 is built from 15 residues. Trimming left V 6 bases short and J 6 bases short, with 20 bases between. CDR3 sequence (DNA): TGTGCCAGCAGCCGGACTCTAGGGAGCCCGGCTGAAGCTTTCTTT. It codes for CASSRTLGSPAEAFF.

The chain employs TRBV28 and TRBJ1-2, with D hard to call. V lost 3 bases and J 4 bases, leaving 12 bases between the germline ends. The CDR3 consists of 14 residues. Germline values: CDR1 MDHEN, CDR2 SYDVKM. The CDR3 region has the DNA TGTGCCAGCAGTTTCGTAATCAAACTCTATGGCTACACCTTC. Translation: CASSFVIKLYGYTF.

The chain links TRBV5-4 to TRBJ2-7; TRBD2 aligns across 7 bases. The CDR3 is made up of 15 amino acids. Unmatched junction bases numbered 8, after V lost 5 bases and J lost 0 bases. Germline lookup yields CDR1 SGHNT and CDR2 YYREEE (reference sequence). CDR3 amino acids: CASRTWGGSSYEQYV. The CDR3 DNA is TGTGCCAGCAGGACATGGGGGGGGAGCTCCTACGAGCAGTACGTC.

The chain joins TRBV18 to TRBJ2-2, with 8 bases matching TRBD1. The CDR3 is made up of 16 amino acids. Germline V gene sequence: CDR1 KGHSH, CDR2 LQKENI. With V trimmed by 3 bases and J by 2 bases, 5 bases remained unmatched. The CDR3 DNA reads as TGTGCCAGCTCACCGAGACAGGGGCTCAACACCGGGGAGCTGTTTTTT. This translates into CASSPRQGLNTGELFF.

This clone was recorded once. The V call is TRBV25-1, the J call TRBJ1-4, with D perhaps TRBD1 (6 bases). Trimming took 5 bases from V and 8 from J, leaving 21 bases between them. The CDR3 sequence is 16 residues long. CDR1 and CDR2 from the germline V gene are MGHDK and SYGVNS. CDR3 amino acids: CASSSFRDIVSEKLFF. The DNA of the CDR3 is TGTGCCAGCAGTTCCTTCAGGGACATAGTATCCGAAAAACTGTTTTTT.

The CDR3 nucleotides are TGCAGCGTTGGACAGGGCCGACACACAGATACGCAGTATTTT. Its protein product is CSVGQGRHTDTQYF. The J gene is TRBJ2-3, the V gene TRBV29-1; 7 positions match TRBD1. The CDR3 consists of 14 residues. V dropped 4 bases and J dropped 2; count of bases not matched to a gene: 6. In germline, CDR1 is SQVTM, CDR2 ANQGSEA.

This sequence joins TRBV25-1 and TRBJ2-7, with a possible D match to TRBD1 (5 bases). This CDR3 contains 11 residues. V was cut by 5 bases and J by 6 bases, with 8 bases left in between. CDR1 and CDR2 from the germline V gene are MGHDK and SYGVNS. The CDR3 nucleotides read TGTGCCAGCAGTCAGGGTGCCGAGCAGTACTTC. Encoded protein: CASSQGAEQYF.

This chain joins TRBV6-5 and TRBJ2-1; 8 nucleotides match TRBD2. Germline V gene sequence: CDR1 MNHEY, CDR2 SVGAGI. The CDR3 length is 15 residues. With V trimmed by 6 bases and J by 5 bases, 9 bases remained unmatched. The DNA for the CDR3 is TGTGCCAGCAGAGGCCCCGGGAGGGCCCACAATGAGCAGTTCTTC. Translating it yields CASRGPGRAHNEQFF.

This sequence joins TRBV5-1 and TRBJ2-2; unclear D gene. Trimming cost V 5 bases and J 2 bases, with 13 bases left between them. The CDR3 sequence is 15 residues long. Germline lookup yields CDR1 SGHRS and CDR2 YFSETQ. CDR3 residues: CASSPLRSNTGELFF. The CDR3 DNA is TGCGCCAGCAGTCCTCTGCGGTCCAACACCGGGGAGCTGTTTTTT.